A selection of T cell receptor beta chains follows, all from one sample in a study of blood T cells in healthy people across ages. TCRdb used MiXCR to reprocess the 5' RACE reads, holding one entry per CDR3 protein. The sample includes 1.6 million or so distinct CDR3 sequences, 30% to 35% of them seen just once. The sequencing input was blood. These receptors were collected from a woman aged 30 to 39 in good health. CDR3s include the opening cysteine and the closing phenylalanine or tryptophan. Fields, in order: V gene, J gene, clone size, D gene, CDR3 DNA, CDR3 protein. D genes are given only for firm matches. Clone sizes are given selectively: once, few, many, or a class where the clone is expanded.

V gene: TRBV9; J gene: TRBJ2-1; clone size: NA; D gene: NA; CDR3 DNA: TGTGCCAGCAGCCCCGACGGGCTGGAGTACAATGAGCAGTTCTTC; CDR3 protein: CASSPDGLEYNEQFF
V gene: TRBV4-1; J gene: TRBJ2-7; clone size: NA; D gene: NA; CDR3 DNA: TGCGCCAGCAGCCAAGCTCCAGTTTGGGGCGAGCAGTACTTC; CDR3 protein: CASSQAPVWGEQYF
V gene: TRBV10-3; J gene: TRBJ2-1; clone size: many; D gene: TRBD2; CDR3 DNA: TGTGCCATCTATGAGCGGGGTGAGCAGTTCTTC; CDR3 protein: CAIYERGEQFF
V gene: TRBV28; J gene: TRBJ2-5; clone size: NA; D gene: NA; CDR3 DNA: TGTGCCAGCCGGCCCGGGACAAAGGAGTACCAAGAGACCCAGTACTTC; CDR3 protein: CASRPGTKEYQETQYF
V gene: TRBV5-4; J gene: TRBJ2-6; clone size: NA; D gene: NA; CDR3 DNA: TGTGCCAGCAGCTTGAGAGGGCGGCGCTCTGGGGCCAACGTCCTGACTTTC; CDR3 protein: CASSLRGRRSGANVLTF
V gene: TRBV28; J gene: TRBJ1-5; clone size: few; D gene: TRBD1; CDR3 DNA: TGTGCCAGCAGTATCCCCGGACAGGAGTATAGCAATCAGCCCCAGCATTTT; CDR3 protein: CASSIPGQEYSNQPQHF
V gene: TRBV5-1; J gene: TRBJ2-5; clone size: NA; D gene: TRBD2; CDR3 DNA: TGCGCCAGCAGCTTGGCAGGACTAGCGGGATTAGAGACCCAGTACTTC; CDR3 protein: CASSLAGLAGLETQYF
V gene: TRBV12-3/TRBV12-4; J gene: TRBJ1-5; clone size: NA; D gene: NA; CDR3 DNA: TGTGCCAGCAGTTTATCAGTCTTCCCGGGGCAGCCCCAGCATTTT; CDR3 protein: CASSLSVFPGQPQHF
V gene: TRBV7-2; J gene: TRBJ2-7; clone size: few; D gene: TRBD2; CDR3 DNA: TGTGCCAGCCTCGACACGGGAGGCTACGAGCAGTACTTC; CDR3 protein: CASLDTGGYEQYF
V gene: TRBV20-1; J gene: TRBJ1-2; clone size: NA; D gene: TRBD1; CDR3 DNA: TGCAGTGCTAGAAGACAGGGGGCCGAGGGCTACACCTTC; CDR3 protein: CSARRQGAEGYTF
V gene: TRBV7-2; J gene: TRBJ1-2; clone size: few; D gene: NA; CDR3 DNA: TGTGCCAGCAGCTTAACGACCATCTATGGCTACACCTTC; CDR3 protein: CASSLTTIYGYTF
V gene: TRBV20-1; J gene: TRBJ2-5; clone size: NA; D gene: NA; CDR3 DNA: TGCAGTGCTAGTCCGGGGACCCAAGAGACCCAGTACTTC; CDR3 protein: CSASPGTQETQYF
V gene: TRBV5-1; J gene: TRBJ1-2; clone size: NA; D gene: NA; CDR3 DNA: TGCGCCAGCAGCCCCTCCAAAGGGCGCGGCTACACCTTC; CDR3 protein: CASSPSKGRGYTF
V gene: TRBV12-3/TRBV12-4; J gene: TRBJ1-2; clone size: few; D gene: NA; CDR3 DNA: TGTGCCAGCAGTTTAGTAGGGCAGGGCTACACCTTC; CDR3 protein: CASSLVGQGYTF
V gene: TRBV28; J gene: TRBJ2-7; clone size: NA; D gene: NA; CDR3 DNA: TGTGCCAGCCTACCAGGTCGGGGCGGCCCCTACGAGCAGTACTTC; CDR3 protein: CASLPGRGGPYEQYF
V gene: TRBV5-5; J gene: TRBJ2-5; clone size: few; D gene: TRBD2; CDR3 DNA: TGTGCCAGCGGCCACACCACCGGGACTAGCCCTCAGGTCCAGTACTTC; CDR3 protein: CASGHTTGTSPQVQYF
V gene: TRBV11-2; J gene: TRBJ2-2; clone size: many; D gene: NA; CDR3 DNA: TGTGCCAGCAGCTTAGTGGGACAAAACACCGGGGAGCTGTTTTTT; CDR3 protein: CASSLVGQNTGELFF
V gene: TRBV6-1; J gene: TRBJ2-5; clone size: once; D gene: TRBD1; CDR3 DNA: TGTGCCAGCAACGGACAGGGGAGATCAAAGACCCAGTACTTC; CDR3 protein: CASNGQGRSKTQYF
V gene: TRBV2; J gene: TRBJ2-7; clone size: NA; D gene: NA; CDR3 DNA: TGTGCCAGCAGGGCCAGGGGAAAAAATGGGTACGAGCAGTACTTC; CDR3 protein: CASRARGKNGYEQYF
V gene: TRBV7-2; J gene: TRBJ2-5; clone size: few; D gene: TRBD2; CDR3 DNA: TGTGCCAGCAGCTTAGGTGTCAGCGGGAGTTCAGAGACCCAGTACTTC; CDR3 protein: CASSLGVSGSSETQYF
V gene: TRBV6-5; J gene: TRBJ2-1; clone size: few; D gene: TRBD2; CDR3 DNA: TGTGCCAGCAGTTACGTCGGGACTAGCGGCAATGAGCAGTTCTTC; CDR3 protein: CASSYVGTSGNEQFF
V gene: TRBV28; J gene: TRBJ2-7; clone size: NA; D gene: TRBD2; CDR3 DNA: TGTGCCAGCAGTTCTGGGACTAGCGGGCGCCCCTGGGAGGTGCAGTACTTC; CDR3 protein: CASSSGTSGRPWEVQYF
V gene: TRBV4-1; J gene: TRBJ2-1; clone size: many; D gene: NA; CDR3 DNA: TGCGCCAGCAGCCAAGCGACCCGGCCCTACAATGAGCAGTTCTTC; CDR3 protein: CASSQATRPYNEQFF
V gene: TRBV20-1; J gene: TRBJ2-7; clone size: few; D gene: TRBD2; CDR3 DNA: TGCAGTGCTAGAGCGGGATCTAGCGGGAGGTCCTACGAGCAGTACTTC; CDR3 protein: CSARAGSSGRSYEQYF
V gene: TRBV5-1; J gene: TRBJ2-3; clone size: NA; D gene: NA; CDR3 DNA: TGCGCCAGCAGCTCGGACAAGCCCTACACAGATACGCAGTATTTT; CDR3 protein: CASSSDKPYTDTQYF
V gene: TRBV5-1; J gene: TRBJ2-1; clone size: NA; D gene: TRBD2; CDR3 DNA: TGCGCCAGCAGCTACAATGTTGGCGGGAGGGTTTTGAATGAGCAGTTCTTC; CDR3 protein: CASSYNVGGRVLNEQFF
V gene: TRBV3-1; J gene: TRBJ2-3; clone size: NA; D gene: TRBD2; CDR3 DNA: TGTGCCAGCAGCCAAGTTGCGGGGGGGAGCACAGATACGCAGTATTTT; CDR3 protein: CASSQVAGGSTDTQYF
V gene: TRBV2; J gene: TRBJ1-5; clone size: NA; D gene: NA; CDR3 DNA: TGTGCCAGCAGTGACACAGGGCTCCGGAATCAGCCCCAGCATTTT; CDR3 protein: CASSDTGLRNQPQHF
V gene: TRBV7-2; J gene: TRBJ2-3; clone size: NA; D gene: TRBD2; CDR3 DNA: TGTGCCAGCAGCTTAGCTGGGACTAGCGGAAGGAGGGTTCCAGATACGCAGTATTTT; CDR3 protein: CASSLAGTSGRRVPDTQYF
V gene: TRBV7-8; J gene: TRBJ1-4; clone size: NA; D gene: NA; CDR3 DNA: TGTGCCAGCAGCCACCTCTTGGGGGTAACTAATGAAAAACTGTTTTTT; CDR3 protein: CASSHLLGVTNEKLFF
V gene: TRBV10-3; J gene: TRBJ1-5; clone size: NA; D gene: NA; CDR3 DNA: TGTGCCAGCAGTTACGGTCGGGGGGCGAATCAGCCCCAGCATTTT; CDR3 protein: CASSYGRGANQPQHF
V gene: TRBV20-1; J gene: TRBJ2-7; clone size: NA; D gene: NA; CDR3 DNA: TGCAGTGCTAGAGGCCGGGACACGATCTACGAGCAGTACTTC; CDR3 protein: CSARGRDTIYEQYF
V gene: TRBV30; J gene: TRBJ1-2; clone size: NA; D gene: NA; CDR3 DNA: TGTGCCTGGAGTGTAGGGCCAGCGGGCGGCTACACCTTC; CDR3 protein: CAWSVGPAGGYTF
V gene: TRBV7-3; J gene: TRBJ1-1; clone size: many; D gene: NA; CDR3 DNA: TGTGCCAGCAGCTTCGCAAGGAACACTGAAGCTTTCTTT; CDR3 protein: CASSFARNTEAFF
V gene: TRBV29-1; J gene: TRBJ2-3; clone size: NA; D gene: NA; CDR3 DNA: TGCAGCGTTAAGGGAACAGATACGCAGTATTTT; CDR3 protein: CSVKGTDTQYF
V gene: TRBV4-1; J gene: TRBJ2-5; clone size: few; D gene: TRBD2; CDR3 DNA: TGCGCCAGCAGCCAAGAGGAGGGACTACGAAAAGAGACCCAGTACTTC; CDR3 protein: CASSQEEGLRKETQYF
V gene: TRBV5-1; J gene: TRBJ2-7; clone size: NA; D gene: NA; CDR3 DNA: TGCGCCAGCGGTCCGGGACACCTGAGCTCCTACGAGCAGTACTTC; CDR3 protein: CASGPGHLSSYEQYF
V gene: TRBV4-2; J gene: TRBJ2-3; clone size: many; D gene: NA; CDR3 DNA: TGTGCCAGCAGCCAAGGGAGCAGTTATAGCACAGATACGCAGTATTTT; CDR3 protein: CASSQGSSYSTDTQYF
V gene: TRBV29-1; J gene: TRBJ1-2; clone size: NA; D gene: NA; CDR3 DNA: TGCAGTGTAACCGATTGGGGGAAGGGCTACACCTTC; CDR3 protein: CSVTDWGKGYTF
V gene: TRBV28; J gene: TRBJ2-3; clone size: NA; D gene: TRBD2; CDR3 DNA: TGTGCCACCGCTAGCGGAGGGGGGACTAGCGGGCCTCATGGTACGCAGTATTTT; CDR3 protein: CATASGGGTSGPHGTQYF